The source of this T cell receptor beta chain is a study of T cells after yellow fever vaccination. The wider study: The authors prepared low-cell-number fractions using SMART-Seq v4 Ultra Low Input.

TCRdb re-analysed the 5' RACE reads in MiXCR, keeping a single row per CDR3 protein. Counted here are about 130,000 distinct CDR3 sequences, about 8.4% occurring once; the ten biggest clones make up 30% to 40%. Points on this clonotype: The antigen is not known.

V was pared by 5 bases and J by 2 bases, with 13 bases between. The V gene's germline CDR1 is SEHNR and CDR2 FQNEAQ (reference sequence). The CDR3 covers 14 residues. Notes on the study in general: Clones that expanded after primary vaccination mostly reappeared after the booster (96% CD4, roughly 90% CD8). Shared CD4/CD8 clonotypes were a small share, likely from convergent recombination.

The starting material was CD8+ T cells sorted from PBMCs, obtained on the day of the yellow fever booster vaccination. The genes are TRBV7-9 and TRBJ2-7; D is unresolved. The receptor was derived from a man younger than 30 who received the YFV17D yellow fever vaccine. This CDR3 reads CASSPSSNPYEQYF. The CDR3 region has the DNA TGTGCCAGCAGCCCCAGCTCCAACCCCTACGAGCAGTACTTC.